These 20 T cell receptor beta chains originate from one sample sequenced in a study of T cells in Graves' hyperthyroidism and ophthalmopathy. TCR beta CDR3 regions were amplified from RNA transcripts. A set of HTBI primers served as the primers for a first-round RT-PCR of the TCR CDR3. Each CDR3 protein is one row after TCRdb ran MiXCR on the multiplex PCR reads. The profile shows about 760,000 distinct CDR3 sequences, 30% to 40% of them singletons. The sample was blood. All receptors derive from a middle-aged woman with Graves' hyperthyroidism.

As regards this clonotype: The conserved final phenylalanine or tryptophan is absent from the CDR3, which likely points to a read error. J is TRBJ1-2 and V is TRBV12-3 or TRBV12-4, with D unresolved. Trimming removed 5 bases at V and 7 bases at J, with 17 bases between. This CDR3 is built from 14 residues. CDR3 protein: CASSPPGSRGGYTL. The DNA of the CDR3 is TGTGCCAGCAGTCCACCCGGGAGCCGGGGTGGCTACACCCTC.

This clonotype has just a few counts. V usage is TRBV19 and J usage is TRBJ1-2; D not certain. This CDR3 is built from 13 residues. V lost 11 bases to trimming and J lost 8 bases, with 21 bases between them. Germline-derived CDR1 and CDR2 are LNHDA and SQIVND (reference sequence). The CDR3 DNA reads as TGTGCCTGGAGTCCGGGTCCAGCCAGGGGCTACACCTTC. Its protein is CAWSPGPARGYTF.

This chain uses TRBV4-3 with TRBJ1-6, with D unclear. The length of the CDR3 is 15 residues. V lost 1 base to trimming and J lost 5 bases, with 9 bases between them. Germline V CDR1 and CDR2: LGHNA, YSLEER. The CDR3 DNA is TGCGCCAGCAGCCAAGGAGGAAACGATAATTCACCCCTCCACTTT. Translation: CASSQGGNDNSPLHF.

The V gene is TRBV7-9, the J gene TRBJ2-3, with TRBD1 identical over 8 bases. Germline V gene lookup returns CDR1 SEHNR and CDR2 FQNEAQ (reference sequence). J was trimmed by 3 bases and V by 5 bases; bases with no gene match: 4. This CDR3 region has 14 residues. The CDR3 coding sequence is TGTGCCAGCAGCGGGACAGGAATTACAGATACGCAGTATTTT. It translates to CASSGTGITDTQYF.

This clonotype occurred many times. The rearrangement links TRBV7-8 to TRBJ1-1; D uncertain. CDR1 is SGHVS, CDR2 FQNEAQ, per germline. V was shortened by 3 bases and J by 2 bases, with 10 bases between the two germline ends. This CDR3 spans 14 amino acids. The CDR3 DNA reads TGTGCCAGCAGCTTTACTTACGCCAACACTGAAGCTTTCTTT. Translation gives CASSFTYANTEAFF.

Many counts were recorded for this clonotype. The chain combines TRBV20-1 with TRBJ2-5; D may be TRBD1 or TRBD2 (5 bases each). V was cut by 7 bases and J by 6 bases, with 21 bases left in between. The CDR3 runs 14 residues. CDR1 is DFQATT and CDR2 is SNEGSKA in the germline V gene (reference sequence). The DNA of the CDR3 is TGCAGTGGGTTACATCGGGGCACGCAGAAGACCCAGTACTTC. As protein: CSGLHRGTQKTQYF.

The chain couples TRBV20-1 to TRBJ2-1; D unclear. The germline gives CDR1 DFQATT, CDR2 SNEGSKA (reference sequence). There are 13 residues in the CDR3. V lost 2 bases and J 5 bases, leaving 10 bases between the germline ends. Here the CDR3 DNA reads TGCAGTGCTAGAATTCCCGTCCACAATGAGCAGTTCTTC. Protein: CSARIPVHNEQFF.

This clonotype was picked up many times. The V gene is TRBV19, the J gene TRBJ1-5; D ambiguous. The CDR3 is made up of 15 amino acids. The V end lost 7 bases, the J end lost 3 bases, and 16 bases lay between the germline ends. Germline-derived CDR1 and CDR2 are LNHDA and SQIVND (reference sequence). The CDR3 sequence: CASTDGIGNNQPQHF. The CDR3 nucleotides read TGTGCCAGTACCGACGGGATCGGGAACAATCAGCCCCAGCATTTT.

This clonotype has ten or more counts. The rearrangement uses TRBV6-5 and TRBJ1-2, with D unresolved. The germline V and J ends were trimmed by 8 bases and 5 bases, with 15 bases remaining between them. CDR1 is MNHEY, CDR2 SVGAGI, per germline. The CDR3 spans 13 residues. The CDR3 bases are TGTGCCAGCGGTCTGGGTGAGTCGTATGGCTACACCTTC. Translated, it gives CASGLGESYGYTF.

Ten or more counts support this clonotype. CDR3 sequence: CASKPSGRETQYF. CDR3 DNA: TGTGCCAGCAAACCTAGCGGGAGAGAGACCCAGTACTTC. The rearrangement uses TRBV2 and TRBJ2-5; the match to TRBD2 covers 10 bases. The J segment lost 4 bases and the V segment lost 7 bases, leaving 3 bases of the junction unmatched. Germline CDR1 and CDR2: SNHLY and FYNNEI. The CDR3 has 13 amino acids.

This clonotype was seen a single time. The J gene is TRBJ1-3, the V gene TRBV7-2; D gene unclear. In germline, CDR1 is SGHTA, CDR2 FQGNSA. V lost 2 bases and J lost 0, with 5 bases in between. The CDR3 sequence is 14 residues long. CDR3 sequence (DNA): TGTGCCAGCAGCTTATCCCTCTCTGGAAACACCATATATTTT. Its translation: CASSLSLSGNTIYF.

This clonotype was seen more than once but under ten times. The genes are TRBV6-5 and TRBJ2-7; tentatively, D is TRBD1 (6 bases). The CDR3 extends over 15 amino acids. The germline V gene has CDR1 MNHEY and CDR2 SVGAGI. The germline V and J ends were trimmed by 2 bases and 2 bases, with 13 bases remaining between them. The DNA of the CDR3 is TGTGCCAGCAGTTACAACTGGGACACAACCTACGAGCAGTACTTC. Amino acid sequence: CASSYNWDTTYEQYF.

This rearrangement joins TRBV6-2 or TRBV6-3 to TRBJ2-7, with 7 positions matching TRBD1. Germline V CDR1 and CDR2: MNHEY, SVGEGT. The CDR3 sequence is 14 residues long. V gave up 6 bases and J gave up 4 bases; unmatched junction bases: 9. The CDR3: CASSLGGQKYEQYF. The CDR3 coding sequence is TGTGCCAGCAGCTTAGGGGGACAGAAGTACGAGCAGTACTTC.

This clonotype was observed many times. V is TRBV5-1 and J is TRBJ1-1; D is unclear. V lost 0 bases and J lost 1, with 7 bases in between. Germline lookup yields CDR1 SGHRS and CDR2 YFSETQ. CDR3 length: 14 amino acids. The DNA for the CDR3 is TGCGCCAGCAGCTTGGGCCCAACGAACACTGAAGCTTTCTTT. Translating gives CASSLGPTNTEAFF.

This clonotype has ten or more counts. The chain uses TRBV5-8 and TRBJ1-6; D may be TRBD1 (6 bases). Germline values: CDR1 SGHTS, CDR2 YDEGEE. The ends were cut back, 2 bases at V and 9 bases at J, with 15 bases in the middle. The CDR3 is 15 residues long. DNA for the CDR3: TGTGCCAGCAGCTTTGACAGGCTCGAATCTTCACCCCTCCACTTT. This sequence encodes CASSFDRLESSPLHF.

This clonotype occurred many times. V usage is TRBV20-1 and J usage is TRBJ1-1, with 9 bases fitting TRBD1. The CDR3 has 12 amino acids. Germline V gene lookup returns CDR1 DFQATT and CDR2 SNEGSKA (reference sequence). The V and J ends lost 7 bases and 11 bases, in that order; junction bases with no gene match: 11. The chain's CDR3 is CSVPDRGPNAFF. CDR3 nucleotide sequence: TGCAGTGTTCCGGACAGGGGTCCGAATGCTTTCTTT.

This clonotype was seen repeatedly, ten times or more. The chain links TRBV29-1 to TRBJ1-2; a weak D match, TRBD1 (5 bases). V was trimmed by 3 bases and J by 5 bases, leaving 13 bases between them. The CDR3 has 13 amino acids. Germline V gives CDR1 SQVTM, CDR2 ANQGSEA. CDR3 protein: CSVEGQRSYGYTF. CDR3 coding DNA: TGCAGCGTTGAGGGGCAGCGATCTTATGGCTACACCTTC.

The CDR3 spells CASSPRGRESGNTIYF. CDR3 sequence (DNA): TGTGCCAGCAGCCCAAGGGGCAGGGAATCTGGAAACACCATATATTTT. The chain recombines TRBV7-2 with TRBJ1-3; D might be TRBD1 (5 bases). CDR3 length: 16 residues. Per the germline V gene, CDR1 is SGHTA and CDR2 is FQGNSA. V was shortened by 5 bases and J by 1 base, with 15 bases between the two germline ends.

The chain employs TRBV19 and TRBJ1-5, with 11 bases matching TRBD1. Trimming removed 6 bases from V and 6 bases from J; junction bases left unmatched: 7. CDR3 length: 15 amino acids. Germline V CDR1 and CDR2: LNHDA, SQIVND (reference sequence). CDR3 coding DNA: TGTGCCAGTAGCCACCCGGACAGGGGGCTTCAGCCCCAGCATTTT. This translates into CASSHPDRGLQPQHF.

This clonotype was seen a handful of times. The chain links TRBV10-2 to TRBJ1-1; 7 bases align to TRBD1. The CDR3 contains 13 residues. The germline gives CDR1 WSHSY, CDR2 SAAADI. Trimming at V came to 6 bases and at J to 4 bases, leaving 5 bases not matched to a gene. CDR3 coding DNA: TGCGCCAGCAGAGGACAGGAGGCCACTGAAGCTTTCTTT. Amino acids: CASRGQEATEAFF.